This is a list of T cell receptor beta chains from one sample in a study of metastatic and nonmetastatic thyroid tumors. TCRdb called clones again from the PCR reads with MiXCR. The sample carries almost 85,000 clones, roughly an eighth recorded once. Sequencing input: tumor tissue. The receptors were sampled from a female donor with papillary thyroid cancer or a benign thyroid nodule (not recorded which). Some clones in this sample may be carry-over from other donors' samples. Both conserved end residues are part of each CDR3. The order of the fields is J gene, clone size, D gene, V gene, CDR3 protein. A D gene is named only where the DNA matches it firmly. Clone size is given for some rows only: seen once, a few or many times, or a class if the clone is expanded.

>TRBJ1-3|many|NA|TRBV20-1
CSASYRVAGNTIYF
>TRBJ1-2|many|NA|TRBV28
CASSFLSGTNYGYTF
>TRBJ2-6|few|NA|TRBV19
CATNSGVNVLNF
>TRBJ2-7|many|TRBD2|TRBV5-1
CASSFSGTSGRASYEQYF
>TRBJ1-2|many|NA|TRBV2
CASPVAVGRSYGYTF
>TRBJ2-1|NA|TRBD2|TRBV6-2/TRBV6-3
CASSLGRETDGQFF
>TRBJ1-2|many|NA|TRBV25-1
CASSRTVNYGYTF
>TRBJ2-1|many|TRBD2|TRBV20-1
CSAIPSGRAREQFF
>TRBJ1-1|many|TRBD1|TRBV20-1
CSATSLRQGPTEAFF
>TRBJ1-4|NA|NA|TRBV12-3/TRBV12-4
CASSLGARTTNEKLFF
>TRBJ1-5|many|NA|TRBV19
CASTVGGTQPQHF
>TRBJ1-5|few|NA|TRBV6-1
CASRRANQHQHF